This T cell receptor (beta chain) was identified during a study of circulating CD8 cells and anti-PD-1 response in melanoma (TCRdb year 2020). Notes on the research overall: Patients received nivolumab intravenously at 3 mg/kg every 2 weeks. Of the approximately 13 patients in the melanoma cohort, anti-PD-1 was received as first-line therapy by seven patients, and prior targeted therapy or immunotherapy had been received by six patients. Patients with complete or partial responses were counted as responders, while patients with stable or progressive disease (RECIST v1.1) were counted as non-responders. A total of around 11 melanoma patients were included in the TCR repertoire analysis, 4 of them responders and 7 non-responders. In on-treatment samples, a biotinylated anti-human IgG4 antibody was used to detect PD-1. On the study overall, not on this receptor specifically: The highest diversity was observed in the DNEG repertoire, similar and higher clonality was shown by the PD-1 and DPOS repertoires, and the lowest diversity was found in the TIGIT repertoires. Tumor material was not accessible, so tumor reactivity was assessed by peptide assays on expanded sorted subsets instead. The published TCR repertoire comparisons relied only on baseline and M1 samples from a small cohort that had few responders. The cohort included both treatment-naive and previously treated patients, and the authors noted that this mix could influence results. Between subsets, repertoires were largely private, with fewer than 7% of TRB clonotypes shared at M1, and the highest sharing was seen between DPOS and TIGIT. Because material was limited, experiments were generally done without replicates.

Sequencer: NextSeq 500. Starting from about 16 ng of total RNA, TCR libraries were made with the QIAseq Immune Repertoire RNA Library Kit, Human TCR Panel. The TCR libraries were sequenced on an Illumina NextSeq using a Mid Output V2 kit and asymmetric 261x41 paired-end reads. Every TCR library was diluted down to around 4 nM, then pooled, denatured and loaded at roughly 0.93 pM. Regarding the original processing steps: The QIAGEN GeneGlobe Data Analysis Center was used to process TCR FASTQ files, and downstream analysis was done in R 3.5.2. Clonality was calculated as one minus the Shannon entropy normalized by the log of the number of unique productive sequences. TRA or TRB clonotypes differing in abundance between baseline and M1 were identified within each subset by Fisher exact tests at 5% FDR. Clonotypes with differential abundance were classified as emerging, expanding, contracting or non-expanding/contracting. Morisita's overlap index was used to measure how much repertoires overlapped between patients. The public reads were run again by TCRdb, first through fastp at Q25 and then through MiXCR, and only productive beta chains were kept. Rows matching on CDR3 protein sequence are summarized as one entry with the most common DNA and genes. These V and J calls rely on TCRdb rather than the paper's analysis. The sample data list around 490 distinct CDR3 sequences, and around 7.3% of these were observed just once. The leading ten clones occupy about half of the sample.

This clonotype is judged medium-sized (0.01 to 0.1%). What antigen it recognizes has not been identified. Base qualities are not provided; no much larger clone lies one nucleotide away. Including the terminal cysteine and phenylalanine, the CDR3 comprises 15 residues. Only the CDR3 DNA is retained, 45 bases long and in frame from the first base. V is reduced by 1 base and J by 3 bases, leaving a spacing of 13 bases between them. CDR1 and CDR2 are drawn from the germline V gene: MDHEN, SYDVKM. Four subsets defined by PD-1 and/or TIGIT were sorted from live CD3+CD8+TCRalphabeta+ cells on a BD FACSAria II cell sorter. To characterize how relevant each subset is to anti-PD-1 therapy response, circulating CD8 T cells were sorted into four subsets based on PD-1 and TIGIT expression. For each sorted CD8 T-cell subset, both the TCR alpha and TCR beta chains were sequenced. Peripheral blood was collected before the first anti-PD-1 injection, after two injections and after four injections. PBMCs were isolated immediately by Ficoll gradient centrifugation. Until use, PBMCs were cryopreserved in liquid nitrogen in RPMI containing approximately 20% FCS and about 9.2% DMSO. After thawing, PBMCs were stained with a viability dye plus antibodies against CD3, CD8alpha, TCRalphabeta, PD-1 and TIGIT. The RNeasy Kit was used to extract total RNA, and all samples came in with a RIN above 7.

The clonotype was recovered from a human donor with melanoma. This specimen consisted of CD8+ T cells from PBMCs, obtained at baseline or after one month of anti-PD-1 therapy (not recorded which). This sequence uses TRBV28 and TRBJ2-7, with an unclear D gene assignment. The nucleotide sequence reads TGTGCCAGCAGTTTATTAGAACAGTTCCTCTACGAGCAGTACTTC. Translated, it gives CASSLLEQFLYEQYF.